These 10 T cell receptor beta chains were all obtained from the same sample, sequenced in a study of cytomegalovirus exposure and HLA in healthy donors. Sequenced by immunoSEQ multiplex PCR; TCRdb stores in-frame clones only, minus some. The table has 200,000 or so clones, around 87% seen once; the top ten hold roughly 2%. The sample consisted of PBMCs. These receptor sequences come from a woman under 30 in good health and CMV-seropositive.

The chain links TRBV5-4 to TRBJ2-1; the match to TRBD1 covers 7 bases. Germline trimming cut 1 base from V and 0 bases from J; bases unmatched to any gene: 4. The germline V gene encodes CDR1 SGHNT and CDR2 YYREEE (reference sequence). The CDR3 has 16 residues. CDR3 amino acids: CASSLRDRPSYNEQFF. DNA of the CDR3: TGTGCCAGCAGCTTGCGGGACAGACCCTCCTACAATGAGCAGTTCTTC.

V usage is TRBV18 and J usage is TRBJ2-1, with D possibly TRBD1 on 5 matching bases. The CDR3 sequence is 15 residues long. Germline CDR1 reads KGHSH; CDR2 reads LQKENI. V shed 0 bases and J shed 1 base, with 7 bases lying between them. CDR3 amino acids: CASSPPQGSYNEQFF. DNA of the CDR3: TGTGCCAGCTCACCACCCCAGGGATCCTACAATGAGCAGTTCTTC.

This chain uses TRBV18 with TRBJ1-1; D might be TRBD1 (6 bases). V was shortened by 3 bases and J by 4 bases, with 18 bases between the two germline ends. The germline V gene encodes CDR1 KGHSH and CDR2 LQKENI. CDR3 length: 16 amino acids. The CDR3 coding sequence is TGTGCCAGCTCACCGCTTGACAGGATATGGGGCACTGAAGCTTTCTTT. Protein sequence: CASSPLDRIWGTEAFF.

The genes are TRBV27 and TRBJ2-5, with 9 bases that match TRBD1. The CDR3 sequence is 19 residues long. CDR1 is MNHEY, CDR2 SMNVEV, per germline (reference sequence). Unmatched junction bases numbered 24, after V lost 9 bases and J lost 4 bases. The CDR3 loop reads CASTPLQGGLGQGLETQYF. The CDR3 coding sequence is TGTGCCAGTACCCCTTTACAGGGTGGACTCGGACAGGGGTTAGAGACCCAGTACTTC.

The CDR3 loop is CASSSLREGGEAFF. The CDR3 nucleotides are TGTGCCAGCAGCTCCCTCAGGGAGGGCGGTGAAGCTTTCTTT. V and J are TRBV5-6 and TRBJ1-1, with a possible D match to TRBD1 (5 bases). CDR3 length equals 14 residues. V lost 3 bases and J lost 7, with 16 bases in between. Germline CDR1 SGHDT, CDR2 YYEEEE.

V and J are TRBV27 and TRBJ1-4, with 7 positions matching TRBD1. Germline CDR1 and CDR2: MNHEY and SMNVEV (reference sequence). J was trimmed by 4 bases and V by 6 bases; bases with no gene match: 8. The CDR3 consists of 15 residues. As DNA, the CDR3 is TGTGCCAGCAGATATATCCGGGACAGTAATGAAAAACTGTTTTTT. Translated, it gives CASRYIRDSNEKLFF.

This chain links TRBV2 with TRBJ1-2; unclear D gene. CDR1 and CDR2 from the germline V gene are SNHLY and FYNNEI. V gave up 3 bases and J gave up 4 bases, with 12 bases separating them. The CDR3 totals 14 residues. CDR3 sequence: CASSDYEGAYGYTF. In nucleotides, the CDR3 is TGTGCCAGCAGTGATTATGAGGGAGCCTATGGCTACACCTTC.

The genes are TRBV7-9 and TRBJ2-7; 14 bases align to TRBD2. From germline, CDR1 is SEHNR and CDR2 FQNEAQ (reference sequence). The CDR3 loop spans 17 amino acids. The V segment lost 3 bases and the J segment 0 bases; nucleotides outside the gene matches: 4. CDR3 loop: CASSFGLAGGSSYEQYF. The CDR3 DNA reads as TGTGCCAGCAGCTTTGGACTAGCGGGAGGAAGCTCCTACGAGCAGTACTTC.

This sequence joins TRBV5-1 and TRBJ2-5; D possibly corresponds to TRBD1 (6 bases). CDR1 SGHRS and CDR2 YFSETQ come from the germline V gene. The germline V and J ends were trimmed by 1 base and 5 bases, with 6 bases remaining between them. The CDR3 consists of 12 residues. The CDR3, as DNA: TGCGCCAGCAGCTTGACAGGGGAGACCCAGTACTTC. Its translation: CASSLTGETQYF.

The chain carries TRBV9 and TRBJ1-1; the D gene is possibly TRBD1 (5 bases). Germline CDR1 and CDR2: SGDLS and YYNGEE. Trimming removed 4 bases at V and 2 bases at J, with 18 bases between. This CDR3 has 16 residues. The CDR3 sequence is CASSPRQGWGNTEAFF. The CDR3 DNA is TGTGCCAGCAGCCCTCGCCAGGGTTGGGGAAACACTGAAGCTTTCTTT.